A selection of T cell receptor beta chains follows, all from one sample in a study of cytomegalovirus exposure and HLA in healthy donors. The data were produced by immunoSEQ multiplex PCR, yet TCRdb's version contains in-frame clones alone and is incomplete. The sample carries around 200,000 clones, 65% to 90% recorded once. Material: PBMCs. The receptor set was obtained from a girl aged 5-17 years in good health and CMV-seronegative. The CDR3 runs from the conserved cysteine through the conserved F or W. D genes are given only for firm matches. The size field is filled for only some rows; it gives once, few, many or a size class.

V gene	D gene	J gene	clone size	CDR3 protein	CDR3 DNA
TRBV7-6	TRBD1	TRBJ1-6	-	CASSLGRRGLGPFASPLHF	TGTGCCAGCAGCTTAGGGCGGAGGGGGCTAGGACCGTTTGCTTCACCCCTCCACTTT
TRBV6-5	-	TRBJ2-7	-	CASSLDRTSYEQYF	TGTGCCAGCAGTCTCGACAGGACGTCCTACGAGCAGTACTTC
TRBV28	-	TRBJ1-1	-	CASSFIWSNKAFF	TGTGCCAGCAGTTTTATTTGGTCAAACAAAGCTTTCTTT
TRBV7-2	TRBD1	TRBJ1-5	-	CASSRWDRTGSNQPQHF	TGTGCCAGCAGCCGCTGGGACAGGACGGGTAGCAATCAGCCCCAGCATTTT
TRBV2	-	TRBJ1-1	-	CASRGLIFGEAFF	TGTGCCAGTAGGGGACTAATTTTTGGTGAAGCTTTCTTT
TRBV7-2	-	TRBJ1-3	-	CASSPRARAYSGNTIYF	TGTGCCAGCAGCCCCCGGGCCAGGGCGTACTCTGGAAACACCATATATTTT
TRBV9	-	TRBJ2-3	-	CASSVVPHAGGTDTQYF	TGTGCCAGCAGCGTAGTTCCCCACGCCGGGGGCACAGATACGCAGTATTTT
TRBV7-9	-	TRBJ1-5	-	CSSSPERGGAQPQHF	TGTTCCAGCAGCCCCGAGAGGGGGGGGGCTCAGCCCCAGCATTTT
TRBV5-5	TRBD1	TRBJ2-5	-	CASSPLRDRVETQYF	TGTGCCAGCAGCCCCCTCCGGGACAGGGTGGAGACCCAGTACTTC
TRBV29-1	TRBD2	TRBJ2-5	-	CSVASGLYQETQYF	TGCAGCGTTGCTAGCGGACTGTACCAAGAGACCCAGTACTTC
TRBV18	-	TRBJ1-1	-	CASSSSGAVSTEAFF	TGTGCCAGCTCATCATCTGGGGCCGTGAGCACTGAAGCTTTCTTT
TRBV7-9	-	TRBJ1-1	-	CASSLARGNTEAFF	TGTGCCAGCAGCTTAGCCCGCGGGAACACTGAAGCTTTCTTT
TRBV27	TRBD1	TRBJ1-2	few	CASSFTGGPPNYGYTF	TGTGCCAGCAGTTTTACAGGGGGCCCCCCTAACTATGGCTACACCTTC
TRBV4-1	TRBD2	TRBJ2-7	-	CASSQDGLAGGYEQYF	TGTGCCAGCAGCCAAGATGGACTAGCGGGGGGGTACGAGCAGTACTTC
TRBV7-3	-	TRBJ1-1	once	CASSLSVNTEAFF	TGTGCCAGCAGCCTCTCAGTGAACACTGAAGCTTTCTTT
TRBV5-1	-	TRBJ2-5	-	CASSLAKETQYF	TGCGCCAGCAGCTTGGCCAAAGAGACCCAGTACTTC
TRBV7-9	-	TRBJ1-1	-	CASSLGVGMNTEAFF	TGTGCCAGCAGCTTAGGGGTGGGCATGAACACTGAAGCTTTCTTT
TRBV5-1	TRBD1	TRBJ1-2	-	CASSLEQGYGYTF	TGCGCCAGCAGCTTGGAACAGGGGTATGGCTACACCTTC
TRBV5-6	TRBD2	TRBJ2-3	few	CASSRDYNTDTQYF	TGTGCCAGCAGCCGGGACTACAACACAGATACGCAGTATTTT
TRBV28	TRBD1	TRBJ2-4	-	CASSSPLGTGSTNWSKNIQYF	TGTGCCAGCAGTTCTCCGTTAGGGACAGGGTCAACCAATTGGTCGAAAAACATTCAGTACTTC
TRBV6-6	-	TRBJ1-5	-	CASSLREGPQPQHF	TGTGCCAGCAGTCTGAGGGAGGGCCCTCAGCCCCAGCATTTT
TRBV19	TRBD2	TRBJ2-1	-	CASSGGAGVYNEQFF	TGTGCCAGCTCCGGGGGAGCGGGGGTTTACAATGAGCAGTTCTTC
TRBV6-1	-	TRBJ2-3	-	CASALAGAITDTQYF	TGTGCCAGCGCGCTAGCAGGGGCGATCACAGATACGCAGTATTTT
TRBV7-9	TRBD1	TRBJ2-6	-	CASSSDRGRSPANVLTF	TGTGCCAGCAGCTCCGACAGGGGTAGGTCCCCGGCCAACGTCCTGACTTTC
TRBV19	TRBD1	TRBJ1-2	-	CASRRQGNRRDGYTF	TGTGCCAGTAGGAGACAGGGTAATAGGCGAGATGGCTACACCTTC
TRBV5-4	TRBD2	TRBJ2-7	-	CASSSTSGAYEQYF	TGTGCCAGCAGCTCGACTAGCGGGGCCTACGAGCAGTACTTC
TRBV5-3	TRBD2	TRBJ2-7	-	CARWAQREVISSPGSLYYEQYF	TGTGCCAGATGGGCCCAGCGGGAGGTAATAAGCAGCCCGGGTTCCCTTTACTACGAGCAGTACTTC